The clone carrying this T cell receptor (beta chain) turned up a few times. In germline, CDR1 is MNHNS, CDR2 SASEGT. The CDR3 spans 14 residues. After removal of 6 bases from V and 3 bases from J, the junction contained 4 bases not matched to a gene. Time point meaning: after neoadjuvant nivolumab, at surgical resection. These newly diagnosed stage II-IVA oral cavity squamous cell carcinoma patients had no prior systemic or radiation treatment. Patients had HPV-negative, locally advanced oral cavity squamous cell carcinoma. This sample was taken from a study of neoadjuvant anti-PD-1 for oral cavity cancer. Sequencing was performed with immunoSEQ multiplex PCR; in TCRdb, only in-frame clones are kept and a portion is missing. The sample lists 24,000 or so clones, around 26% occurring once.

The chain has TRBV6-1 and TRBJ2-7; 11 bases agree with TRBD1. The starting material was tumor tissue, obtained after nivolumab (anti-PD-1) treatment. This receptor was obtained from a person aged 35-79 years with oral cavity squamous cell carcinoma. CDR3 amino acids: CASRRGTGGYEQYF. The CDR3 DNA reads as TGTGCCAGCAGGAGAGGGACAGGGGGCTACGAGCAGTACTTC.